The 26 T cell receptor beta chains presented below share a single source sample, sequenced in a study of cytomegalovirus exposure and HLA in healthy donors (dated by TCRdb to about 2017). Library preparation was by the immunoSEQ multiplex PCR assay. The multiplex PCR relied on a mix of 60 forward primers for TCR Vbeta segments and 13 reverse primers for TCR Jbeta segments. This immuneACCESS table, as held by TCRdb, lists in-frame sequences with V and J called but not all clones. Of the missing ones, under half trace to an unresolved V gene in checked studies; the others have no known cause. The sample table contains about 73,000 clones; only one count was recorded for 65% to 80% of them. The ten largest clonotypes hold about an eighth of the sample. Sequencing input: PBMCs. All receptors derive from a man between 65 and 79 years old in good health and CMV-seronegative.

V usage is TRBV2 and J usage is TRBJ2-5, with 9 bases that match TRBD1. After removal of 7 bases from V and 11 bases from J, the junction contained 14 bases not matched to a gene. The length of the CDR3 is 14 residues. In germline, CDR1 is SNHLY, CDR2 FYNNEI. The CDR3 spells CASNGQGLGDLQYF. The DNA for the CDR3 is TGTGCCAGCAACGGACAGGGGTTGGGGGACTTGCAGTACTTC.

This clone showed up just a few times. V and J are TRBV27 and TRBJ2-1; tentatively, D is TRBD1 (5 bases). Germline values: CDR1 MNHEY, CDR2 SMNVEV (reference sequence). CDR3 size: 14 residues. Trimming took 2 bases from V and 5 from J, leaving 10 bases between them. In nucleotides, the CDR3 is TGTGCCAGCAGTTTAACGACAGTAAACAATGAGCAGTTCTTC. Protein: CASSLTTVNNEQFF.

The gene calls are TRBV6-5 and TRBJ2-7; D is undetermined. Per germline, CDR1 MNHEY and CDR2 SVGAGI. V lost 2 bases to trimming and J lost 2 bases, with 13 bases between them. The CDR3 has 15 residues. CDR3 loop: CASSYTYRGAYEQYF. The CDR3 nucleotides are TGTGCCAGCAGTTACACCTACCGAGGAGCCTACGAGCAGTACTTC.

This clone has only a few counts. The chain uses TRBV10-1 and TRBJ2-3; a weak D match, TRBD2 (5 bases). This CDR3 has 13 amino acids. V was cut by 2 bases and J by 4 bases, with 7 bases left in between. Germline V lookup: CDR1 WNHNN, CDR2 SYGVQD (reference sequence). The CDR3: CASSEGSSDTQYF. The DNA of the CDR3 is TGCGCCAGCAGTGAGGGGAGCTCAGATACGCAGTATTTT.

The gene calls are TRBV5-1 and TRBJ2-5; TRBD1 matches at 8 bases. Germline V gene data show CDR1 as SGHRS and CDR2 as YFSETQ. The trim removed 4 bases at V and 4 bases at J, leaving 6 bases unmatched. The CDR3 length is 14 residues. CDR3 sequence: CASSRGQGLETQYF. For the CDR3, the DNA is TGCGCCAGCAGCCGCGGACAGGGTTTAGAGACCCAGTACTTC.

V and J are TRBV7-2 and TRBJ2-5; D perhaps matches TRBD1 (6 bases). V gave up 0 bases and J gave up 4 bases, with 9 bases separating them. Germline loops: CDR1 SGHTA, CDR2 FQGNSA. The CDR3 is made up of 14 amino acids. CDR3 protein: CASSLAARGETQYF. CDR3 coding DNA: TGTGCCAGCAGCTTAGCCGCCAGGGGAGAGACCCAGTACTTC.

The chain links TRBV15 to TRBJ1-3, with D maybe TRBD1 (6 bases). Germline V gene sequence: CDR1 LNHNV, CDR2 YYDKDF (reference sequence). The CDR3 has 15 residues. V lost 1 base, J lost 2 bases, and 9 bases lay in between. The CDR3 DNA reads as TGTGCCACCAGCAGAGTCGAGGGGGCTGGAAACACCATATATTTT. Translation: CATSRVEGAGNTIYF.

V and J are TRBV7-2 and TRBJ2-3, with no clear D. V was trimmed by 1 base and J by 2 bases, leaving 7 bases between them. Germline loops: CDR1 SGHTA, CDR2 FQGNSA. The CDR3 runs to 14 residues. CDR3 residues: CASSLVGVTDTQYF. The CDR3 coding sequence is TGTGCCAGCAGCTTAGTAGGAGTCACAGATACGCAGTATTTT.

The gene calls are TRBV7-2 and TRBJ1-2; D unresolved. This CDR3 has 14 amino acids. The V end was cut by 5 bases, the J end by 4 bases, with 14 bases between. The germline gives CDR1 SGHTA, CDR2 FQGNSA. The CDR3 coding sequence is TGTGCCAGCAGCCCCCGGGGAAGCGGCTATGGCTACACCTTC. This codes for CASSPRGSGYGYTF.

Concerning this clone itself: Additional DNA sequences in this sample encode the identical CDR3. The chain recombines TRBV5-1 with TRBJ1-3; TRBD1 might be the D (6 bases). The CDR3 length is 15 residues. Germline CDR1 reads SGHRS; CDR2 reads YFSETQ. Trimming removed 0 bases from V and 1 base from J, with 8 bases in between. In DNA, the CDR3 is TGCGCCAGCAGCTTGGCGCAGGGGTCTGGAAACACCATATATTTT. This translates into CASSLAQGSGNTIYF.

This clone was counted a single time. V is TRBV30 and J is TRBJ2-3; TRBD1 matches 7 bases. Germline V gives CDR1 GTSNPN, CDR2 SVGIG (reference sequence). There are 14 residues in the CDR3. The trim removed 2 bases at V and 1 base at J, leaving 3 bases unmatched. CDR3 amino acids: CAWSFGQGTDTQYF. In nucleotides, the CDR3 is TGTGCCTGGAGTTTCGGACAGGGCACAGATACGCAGTATTTT. Combining the CDR3 with reference TRBV30 and TRBJ2-3 gives the whole variable domain SQTIHQWPATLVQPVGSPLSLECTVEGTSNPNLYWYRQAAGRGLQLLFYSVGIGQISSEVPQNLSASRPQDRQFILSSKKLLLSDSGFYLCAWSFGQGTDTQYFGPGTRLTVL.

The chain recombines TRBV6-5 with TRBJ1-2; perhaps TRBD1 as D (5 bases). Germline V gives CDR1 MNHEY, CDR2 SVGAGI. CDR3 length equals 14 residues. The germline V and J ends were trimmed by 5 bases and 2 bases, with 12 bases remaining between them. The CDR3 loop is CASSTGGGNYGYTF. DNA of the CDR3: TGTGCCAGCAGTACTGGGGGGGGGAACTATGGCTACACCTTC.

The chain uses TRBV19 and TRBJ2-2, with 8 bases fitting TRBD1. V shed 5 bases and J 7 bases; nucleotides not matched to a gene: 9. The CDR3 is made up of 15 amino acids. Germline V gene data show CDR1 as LNHDA and CDR2 as SQIVND (reference sequence). CDR3 loop: CASSWSPGGVGELFF. CDR3 bases: TGTGCCAGTAGTTGGTCCCCAGGGGGCGTCGGGGAGCTGTTTTTT.

The chain couples TRBV4-3 to TRBJ2-1; maybe TRBD2 (5 bases). Trimming shortened V by 1 base and J by 5 bases, and 12 bases separated the two germline ends. Germline lookup yields CDR1 LGHNA and CDR2 YSLEER. The length of the CDR3 is 15 residues. In DNA, the CDR3 is TGCGCCAGCAGCCAAGGATCAGCGCGGGACAATGAGCAGTTCTTC. Translated: CASSQGSARDNEQFF.

J is TRBJ2-3 and V is TRBV9; 14 bases line up with TRBD2. The CDR3 has 15 amino acids. Germline V gene lookup returns CDR1 SGDLS and CDR2 YYNGEE. V was pared by 4 bases and J by 6 bases, with 4 bases of the junction left unmatched. The CDR3 DNA sequence: TGTGCCAGCAGCCTACGACTAGCGGGGGGGGATACGCAGTATTTT. Amino acids: CASSLRLAGGDTQYF.

This chain uses TRBV5-1 with TRBJ2-5, with a weak D call TRBD2 (6 bases). The DNA end is more similar to TRBJ2-7, so the J call may be wrong. This CDR3 is built from 14 residues. CDR1 SGHRS and CDR2 YFSETQ come from the germline V gene. The CDR3 region has the DNA TGCGCCAGCAGCTGGGGGGAGAGTAAATACGAGCAGTACTTC. Protein: CASSWGESKYEQYF.

The V gene is TRBV18, the J gene TRBJ1-2, with a weak D call TRBD1 (6 bases). Trimming removed 0 bases at V and 5 bases at J, with 13 bases between. CDR1 and CDR2 (germline): KGHSH, LQKENI. The CDR3 length is 15 residues. DNA for the CDR3: TGTGCCAGCTCACCACCAAACAGGGTCCCTTATGGCTACACCTTC. Amino acid sequence: CASSPPNRVPYGYTF.

V usage is TRBV27 and J usage is TRBJ1-5; D remains unclear. V lost 7 bases, J lost 0 bases, and 16 bases lay in between. This CDR3 contains 16 residues. Germline assignment: CDR1 MNHEY and CDR2 SMNVEV (reference sequence). CDR3 bases: TGTGCCAGCAAGATGGCGGGCACTTATAGCAATCAGCCCCAGCATTTT. Translation: CASKMAGTYSNQPQHF.

V usage is TRBV30 and J usage is TRBJ1-1; the D gene is possibly TRBD1 (5 bases). The germline V gene has CDR1 GTSNPN and CDR2 SVGIG (reference sequence). With 5 bases removed from V and 1 base from J, the gap between germline ends came to 20 bases. The CDR3 runs to 16 residues. In DNA form, the CDR3 reads TGTGCCTGGTTCCCCGGGGGGGGAAAGTGGAACACTGAAGCTTTCTTT. It yields the protein CAWFPGGGKWNTEAFF.

The chain combines TRBV5-4 with TRBJ1-1, with a tentative D call TRBD1 (5 bases). Germline loops: CDR1 SGHNT, CDR2 YYREEE (reference sequence). Trimming shortened V by 4 bases and J by 0 bases, and 19 bases separated the two germline ends. The length of the CDR3 is 17 residues. CDR3 bases: TGTGCCAGCAGCCCGAAACCCACCCCGGACATGAACACTGAAGCTTTCTTT. It encodes CASSPKPTPDMNTEAFF. The whole variable domain, filled in from reference TRBV5-4 and TRBJ1-1, reads ETGVTQSPTHLIKTRGQQVTLRCSSQSGHNTVSWYQQALGQGPQFIFQYYREEENGRGNFPPRFSGLQFPNYSSELNVNALELDDSALYLCASSPKPTPDMNTEAFFGQGTRLTVV.

This clone turned up a few times. The chain couples TRBV6-6 to TRBJ2-7, with 9 nucleotides matching TRBD2. The V and J ends lost 7 bases and 6 bases, in that order; junction bases with no gene match: 10. CDR3 length: 14 residues. Germline CDR1 MNHNY, CDR2 SVGAGI (reference sequence). The CDR3 sequence: CASNSAGGPTEQYF. DNA for the CDR3: TGTGCCAGCAATAGTGCGGGAGGGCCCACCGAGCAGTACTTC.

The chain has TRBV9 and TRBJ1-4; D remains unclear. The CDR3 spans 19 residues. V was clipped by 7 bases and J by 2 bases, with 27 bases between them. CDR1 and CDR2 from the germline V gene are SGDLS and YYNGEE. The CDR3 region is CASQPTHPGGERTNEKLFF. CDR3 DNA sequence: TGTGCCAGCCAACCCACTCATCCAGGAGGAGAGAGGACTAATGAAAAACTGTTTTTT. The full variable domain, with the rest looked up from reference TRBV9 and TRBJ1-4, is DSGVTQTPKHLITATGQRVTLRCSPRSGDLSVYWYQQSLDQGLQFLIQYYNGEERAKGNILERFSAQQFPDLHSELNLSSLELGDSALYFCASQPTHPGGERTNEKLFFGSGTQLSVL.

The chain has TRBV4-1 and TRBJ2-1, with D possibly TRBD2 on 6 matching bases. There are 16 residues in the CDR3. With 1 base removed from V and 5 bases from J, the gap between germline ends came to 15 bases. Germline V lookup: CDR1 MGHRA, CDR2 YSYEKL. The CDR3 loop is CASSQGGGRGHNEQFF. CDR3 coding DNA: TGCGCCAGCAGCCAAGGTGGAGGGAGAGGCCACAATGAGCAGTTCTTC.

On this clone: Other DNA sequences in the sample encode the same CDR3. This sequence joins TRBV6-5 and TRBJ2-3, with TRBD2 identical over 9 bases. V lost 8 bases and J lost 0; bases outside the gene matches: 3. CDR3 length: 14 residues. Germline lookup yields CDR1 MNHEY and CDR2 SVGAGI. Here the CDR3 reads CASRLAGSTDTQYF. The CDR3 DNA is TGTGCCAGCCGTCTAGCGGGGAGCACAGATACGCAGTATTTT.

This chain connects TRBV28 to TRBJ1-5; TRBD1 matches 8 bases. Trimming at V came to 7 bases and at J to 5 bases, leaving 10 bases not matched to a gene. The CDR3 has 15 amino acids. CDR1 and CDR2 (germline): MDHEN, SYDVKM. The CDR3, as DNA: TGTGCCAGCAACCCCATCGGACAGGGCGATCAGCCCCAGCATTTT. Its protein is CASNPIGQGDQPQHF.

This chain connects TRBV6-6 to TRBJ1-1; D is ambiguous. Trimming cost V 7 bases and J 0 bases, with 9 bases left between them. Germline-derived CDR1 and CDR2 are MNHNY and SVGAGI (reference sequence). The CDR3 is 13 residues long. CDR3 DNA sequence: TGTGCCAGCAAAAGAGCAATGAACACTGAAGCTTTCTTT. Translation gives CASKRAMNTEAFF.